This T cell receptor beta chain originates from a study of cytomegalovirus exposure and HLA in healthy donors. At sampling all donors were nominally healthy, likely with unrecorded immune exposures. The PCR employed 60 Vbeta primers together with 13 Jbeta primers. Some clones are missing from TCRdb's copy, which holds only in-frame ones; the method was immunoSEQ multiplex PCR. In the table there are 150,000 or so clones, approximately 82% of which are singletons. Broader study findings: It was only CMV serostatus that was available as immune exposure information. An observed cluster of highly shared sequence variants was recorded as a likely sequencing artifact. Relative to equally common others, HLA-associated TCR beta chains showed greater clonal expansion in a later analysis.

About this clone: No antigen is known for it.

The receptor's source is a man aged 50 to 59 in good health and CMV-seropositive. Sequenced sample: PBMCs.

The DNA for the CDR3 is TGCGCCAGCAGCTTAGAGGGCGCGAACACTGAAGCTTTCTTT. It yields the protein CASSLEGANTEAFF. The gene calls are TRBV5-1 and TRBJ1-1; D gene uncertain. This CDR3 is built from 14 residues. CDR1 and CDR2 (germline): SGHRS, YFSETQ. Between the trimmed V and J ends, which lost 2 bases and 1 base, there was a span of 9 bases.